One sample yielded the 4 T cell receptor beta chains listed below, sequenced in a study of T cells in Graves' hyperthyroidism and ophthalmopathy. Amplified regions were TCR beta CDR3 sequences from RNA transcripts. A set of HTBI primers served as the primers for a first-round RT-PCR of the TCR CDR3. A single record per CDR3 protein comes from TCRdb applying MiXCR to the multiplex PCR reads. The sample lists about 710,000 distinct CDR3 sequences, about 15% occurring once. The specimen was blood. All receptors derive from a man younger than 30 with Graves' hyperthyroidism.

This clonotype has just a few counts. A read error may explain this, as a much larger clone is one base away. This chain uses TRBV28 with TRBJ2-7, with 7 bases identical to TRBD1. Germline V gene lookup returns CDR1 MDHEN and CDR2 SYDVKM. The CDR3 has 14 amino acids. V shed 1 base and J 4 bases; nucleotides not matched to a gene: 4. DNA of the CDR3: TGTGCCAGCAGTTTATCGGGACAGAGATACGAGCAGTACTTC. Encoded protein: CASSLSGQRYEQYF.

This chain uses TRBV6-1 with TRBJ1-3, with D unresolved. The ends were cut back, 0 bases at V and 4 bases at J, with 13 bases in the middle. CDR1 MNHNS and CDR2 SASEGT come from the germline V gene. This CDR3 contains 16 residues. The CDR3 DNA sequence: TGTGCCAGCAGTGAAGCGGAACCGGGAATCGGAAACACCATATATTTT. Encoded protein: CASSEAEPGIGNTIYF.

The V and J genes are TRBV29-1 and TRBJ1-1, with 7 bases identical to TRBD1. The CDR3 runs 13 residues. After removal of 5 bases from V and 1 base from J, the junction contained 4 bases not matched to a gene. The germline V gene has CDR1 SQVTM and CDR2 ANQGSEA. The chain's CDR3 is CSVRGLENTEAFF. CDR3 nucleotides: TGCAGCGTTAGGGGGCTGGAGAACACTGAAGCTTTCTTT. The entire variable domain, with the rest obtained from reference TRBV29-1 and TRBJ1-1, is as follows: SAVISQKPSRDICQRGTSLTIQCQVDSQVTMMFWYRQQPGQSLTLIATANQGSEATYESGFVIDKFPISRPNLTFSTLTVSNMSPEDSSIYLCSVRGLENTEAFFGQGTRLTVV.

V is TRBV9 and J is TRBJ2-2, with D possibly being TRBD1 or TRBD2 (5 bases each). Trimming removed 2 bases from V and 0 bases from J, with 11 bases in between. The germline V gene encodes CDR1 SGDLS and CDR2 YYNGEE. This CDR3 comprises 16 residues. CDR3 residues: CASSVNVGANTGELFF. The CDR3 bases are TGTGCCAGCAGCGTTAATGTGGGGGCGAACACCGGGGAGCTGTTTTTT.